One T cell receptor (beta chain) is described in this entry. This record comes from a study of blood T cell repertoires in COVID-19. Across the study: The origin of the acute and convalescent COVID-19 samples was the United States, Italy and Spain. The analysed material was cDNA or gDNA that came from T cells, B-cell-depleted T cells, or PBMCs.

Germline loops: CDR1 MNHEY, CDR2 SMNVEV (reference sequence). V shed 6 bases and J 2 bases; nucleotides not matched to a gene: 4. The CDR3 sequence is 13 residues long. In the source study's methods: For nucleated cells, counts were estimated from reference gene primer amplification. The data were produced by immunoSEQ multiplex PCR, yet TCRdb's version contains in-frame clones alone and is incomplete. That table furnishes V, J and clone size, whereas the DNA furnished D and trimming. The data hold 83,000 or so clones, with about four fifths observed a single time. The rearrangement links TRBV27 to TRBJ2-7; 7 bases line up with TRBD1. Sequenced input: peripheral blood. The TCR was taken from a human donor in a cohort sampled during active COVID-19. CDR3 in DNA: TGTGCCAGCAGCTACAGGGGCCCCTACGAGCAGTACTTC. Its translation is CASSYRGPYEQYF.